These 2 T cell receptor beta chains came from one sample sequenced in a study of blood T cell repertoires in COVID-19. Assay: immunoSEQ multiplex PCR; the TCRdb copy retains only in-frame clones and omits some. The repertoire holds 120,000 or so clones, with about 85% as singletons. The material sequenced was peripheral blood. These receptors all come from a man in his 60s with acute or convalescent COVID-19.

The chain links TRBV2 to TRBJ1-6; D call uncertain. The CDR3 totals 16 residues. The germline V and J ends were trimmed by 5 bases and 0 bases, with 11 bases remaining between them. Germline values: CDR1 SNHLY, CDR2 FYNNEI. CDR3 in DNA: TGTGCCAGCAGTCCGAGGGCTAGCTCCTATAATTCACCCCTCCACTTT. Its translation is CASSPRASSYNSPLHF. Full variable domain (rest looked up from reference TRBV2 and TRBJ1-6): EPEVTQTPSHQVTQMGQEVILRCVPISNHLYFYWYRQILGQKVEFLVSFYNNEISEKSEIFDDQFSVERPDGSNFTLKIRSTKLEDSAMYFCASSPRASSYNSPLHFGNGTRLTVT.

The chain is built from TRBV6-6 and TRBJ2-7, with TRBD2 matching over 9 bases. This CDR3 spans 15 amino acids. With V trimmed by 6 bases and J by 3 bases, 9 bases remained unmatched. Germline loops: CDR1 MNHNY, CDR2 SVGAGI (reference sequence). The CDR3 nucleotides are TGTGCCAGCAGCATGAGTAGCGGGAGAGGCTACGAGCAGTACTTC. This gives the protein CASSMSSGRGYEQYF.